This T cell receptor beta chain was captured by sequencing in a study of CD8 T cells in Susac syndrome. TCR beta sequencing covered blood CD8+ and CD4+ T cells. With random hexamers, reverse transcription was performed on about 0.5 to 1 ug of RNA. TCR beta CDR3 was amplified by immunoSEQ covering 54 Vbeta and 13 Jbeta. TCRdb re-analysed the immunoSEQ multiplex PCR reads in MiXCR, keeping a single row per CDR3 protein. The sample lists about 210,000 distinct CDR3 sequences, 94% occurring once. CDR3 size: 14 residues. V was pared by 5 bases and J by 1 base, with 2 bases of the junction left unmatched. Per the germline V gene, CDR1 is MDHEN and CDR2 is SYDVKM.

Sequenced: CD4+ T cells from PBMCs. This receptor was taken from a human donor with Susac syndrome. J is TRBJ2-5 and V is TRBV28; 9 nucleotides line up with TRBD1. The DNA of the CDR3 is TGTGCCAGCAGTGAACAGGGGGCCCAAGAGACCCAGTACTTC. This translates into CASSEQGAQETQYF.